Below are 2 T cell receptor beta chains sequenced from a single sample in a study of OX40 agonist ivuxolimab in advanced cancers. Produced via immunoSEQ multiplex PCR; TCRdb's table is partial and in-frame only. The profile shows roughly 76,000 clones, 85% of them singletons. Specimen: CD4+ or CD8+ T cells sorted from blood, collected in a trial of the OX40 agonist ivuxolimab. These receptors were obtained from an adult with an advanced solid tumor such as melanoma, head and neck, liver or kidney cancer.

Only one count was recorded for this clone. The rearrangement joins TRBV28 to TRBJ1-5; the D gene is possibly TRBD1 (6 bases). The CDR3 contains 14 residues. V shed 3 bases and J shed 7 bases, with 13 bases lying between them. The germline gives CDR1 MDHEN, CDR2 SYDVKM. The CDR3 DNA reads as TGTGCCAGCAGTTTCGGTACAGGGAGGCAGCCCCAGCATTTT. This encodes CASSFGTGRQPQHF.

Concerning this clone itself: A clone one base away is much larger, so this may be a read error. Other DNA sequences in the same sample also yield this CDR3. This chain joins TRBV10-1 and TRBJ2-2; no definite D call. Germline V gene data show CDR1 as WNHNN and CDR2 as SYGVQD (reference sequence). CDR3 size: 15 residues. Trimming took 3 bases from V and 8 from J, leaving 16 bases between them. DNA of the CDR3: TGCGCCAGCAGTGACTTGGGGTCCGGCACTGGGGAGCTGTTTTTT. It is translated as CASSDLGSGTGELFF.